This TCR beta chain was captured by sequencing in a study of early T cells in non-severe SARS-CoV-2 infection. This clonotype was detected only a few times. The target antigen is unknown. CDR1 is MGHRA, CDR2 YSYEKL, per germline. V lost 6 bases and J 2 bases, leaving 10 bases between the germline ends. This CDR3 is built from 13 residues. TCRdb re-called the 5' RACE reads with MiXCR, one entry per CDR3 protein. The data contain about 56,000 distinct CDR3 sequences, more than 13% of them singletons. The study, taken as a whole, reports: A preference for anti-spike CD8 responses marked VDJdb matching, which missed private and CD4 specificities.

The sample in question was whole blood, obtained at baseline. The source of this sequence is an adult who was a healthcare worker with PCR-confirmed SARS-CoV-2 infection or an uninfected control (not recorded which). The rearrangement joins TRBV4-1 to TRBJ1-1, with D maybe TRBD1 (6 bases). CDR3 DNA: TGCGCCAGCAGGACGACAGGTAACACTGAAGCTTTCTTT. Translated, it gives CASRTTGNTEAFF.